This T cell receptor beta chain was identified in a study of control samples from healthy donors and cancer patients (dated by TCRdb to the early 2020s). V loses 6 bases of germline sequence and J loses 3 bases, and the interval between the two ends is 8 bases. Spanning cysteine to phenylalanine, the CDR3 consists of 13 amino acids. The DNA shown is the 39-base CDR3, in frame from base 1. CDR1 MDHEN and CDR2 SYDVKM were looked up in the germline V gene. On this clone itself: Which antigen it targets is not known. No base qualities exist here, and no much larger clone lies one base off it.

Libraries were constructed by the immunoSEQ multiplex PCR assay. TCRdb obtained this table from immuneACCESS and retained in-frame rearrangements with V and J assigned. These tables miss some clones; where compared with another copy, unresolved V genes account for less than half of the shortfall, and the remainder is unexplained. In this sample the table shows 150,000 to 200,000 clones, about nine tenths of which occur a single time. In total, the top ten clones hold about 1.6% of the sample. What was sequenced was blood. The sequence came from a woman aged 25 to 39 in good health. The chain is encoded by TRBV28 joined to TRBJ2-2, and perhaps TRBD1 as D gene, on 6 matching bases. The DNA sequence follows: TGTGCCAGCAGACAGGGCCACACCGGGGAGCTGTTTTTT. Protein translation: CASRQGHTGELFF.